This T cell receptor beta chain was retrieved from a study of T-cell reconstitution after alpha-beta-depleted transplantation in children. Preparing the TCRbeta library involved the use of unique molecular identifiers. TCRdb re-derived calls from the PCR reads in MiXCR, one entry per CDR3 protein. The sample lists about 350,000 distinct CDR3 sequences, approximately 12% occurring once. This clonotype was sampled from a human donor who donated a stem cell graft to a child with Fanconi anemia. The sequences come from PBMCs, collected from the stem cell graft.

This chain's CDR3 is CASSLGPGESYEQYV. CDR3 DNA: TGCGCCAGCAGCTTGGGGCCAGGGGAATCGTACGAGCAGTACGTC. The chain is built from TRBV5-1 and TRBJ2-7; D is perhaps TRBD1 (6 bases). There are 15 residues in the CDR3. Between the trimmed V and J ends, which lost 0 bases and 4 bases, there was a span of 14 bases. Germline V lookup: CDR1 SGHRS, CDR2 YFSETQ.